This T cell receptor (beta chain) was captured by sequencing in a study of CXCR3-negative and CXCR3-positive naive CD8 T cells. The study, taken as a whole, reports: Greater hydrophobicity was found in TRB CDR3s of CXCR3-positive naive cells than of CXCR3-negative naive cells.

With regard to this clonotype: Antigen unknown.

This CDR3 spans 18 amino acids. Germline CDR1 is LGHDT and CDR2 is YNNKEL (reference sequence). Libraries were UMI-labeled 5' RACE TRB cDNA. TCRdb re-called the 5' RACE reads and gives one entry per CDR3 protein, without DNA. This sample carries 150,000 to 160,000 distinct CDR3 sequences, with about 0.44% going to the ten biggest clones. V gene TRBV3-1 combines with J gene TRBJ2-7; the TCRdb D gene call, TRBD2, has no DNA to confirm it. The sequence was obtained from a human donor in good health. Some clones in this sample may be carry-over from other donors' samples. The sequenced sample consisted of naive CXCR3+ CD8+ T cells from blood. Subset described: CD45RO-CCR7+CD27+CD95- naive CD8+ T cells expressing CXCR3 (TNR3+). The CDR3 sequence is CASSQEGTSGPATYEQYF.